The 9 T cell receptor beta chains in this list originate from one sample, sequenced in a study of cytomegalovirus exposure and HLA in healthy donors. Method: immunoSEQ multiplex PCR; TCRdb's copy keeps in-frame clones and lacks some. The sample lists roughly 120,000 clones; around 89% were seen once. Sequencing was done on a sample of PBMCs. The source is a man aged 18 to 30 in good health and CMV-seronegative.

V and J are TRBV5-1 and TRBJ1-2, with TRBD1 identical over 8 bases. The J segment lost 6 bases and the V segment lost 0 bases, leaving 7 bases of the junction unmatched. There are 15 residues in the CDR3. Germline V gives CDR1 SGHRS, CDR2 YFSETQ. CDR3 in amino acids: CASSLGPGGANGYTF. The CDR3 nucleotides are TGCGCCAGCAGCTTGGGGCCAGGGGGCGCAAATGGCTACACCTTC.

J is TRBJ2-1 and V is TRBV6-1; perhaps TRBD2 as D (6 bases). Germline CDR1 reads MNHNS; CDR2 reads SASEGT. There are 15 residues in the CDR3. Trimming shortened V by 4 bases and J by 2 bases, and 12 bases separated the two germline ends. The CDR3 DNA reads as TGTGCCAGCAGTGGGACGGGAGTCCCCTACAATGAGCAGTTCTTC. Protein product: CASSGTGVPYNEQFF.

The chain links TRBV18 to TRBJ2-1; D is possibly TRBD1 (5 bases). Trimming removed 0 bases at V and 2 bases at J, with 5 bases between. CDR3 length: 14 amino acids. Per the germline V gene, CDR1 is KGHSH and CDR2 is LQKENI. The CDR3 spells CASSPPDTYNEQFF. CDR3 in DNA: TGTGCCAGCTCACCACCGGACACCTACAATGAGCAGTTCTTC.

The rearrangement links TRBV21-1 to TRBJ1-1; TRBD1 is the table's D call, not checked against the DNA. TRBV21-1 is designated a pseudogene. The CDR3 has 12 amino acids. The CDR3 sequence: CASSKEAGKAFF. In DNA form, the CDR3 reads TGTGCCAGCAGCAAAGAAGCAGGGAAAGCTTTCTTT.

The V call is TRBV12-5, the J call TRBJ1-2; D ambiguous. The CDR3 is made up of 18 amino acids. V shed 0 bases and J shed 4 bases, with 21 bases lying between them. Germline CDR1 reads LGHNT; CDR2 reads FRNRAP. CDR3 in DNA: TGTGCTAGTGGTTTGGTACCTGAGACGGCGGAGCTAGGCTATGGCTACACCTTC. Its translation: CASGLVPETAELGYGYTF.

V and J are TRBV7-2 and TRBJ1-2; 8 bases agree with TRBD1. Germline V gene lookup returns CDR1 SGHTA and CDR2 FQGNSA. The CDR3 length is 14 residues. V shed 0 bases, J shed 8 bases, and the junction held 5 bases outside the gene matches. The CDR3 protein is CASSLARTGRGYTF. CDR3 bases: TGTGCCAGCAGCTTAGCAAGGACAGGGAGAGGCTACACCTTC.

The chain links TRBV5-1 to TRBJ2-3; 12 positions match TRBD2. The germline V gene encodes CDR1 SGHRS and CDR2 YFSETQ. There are 16 residues in the CDR3. The ends lost 3 bases at V and 9 bases at J; junction bases unmatched: 11. As DNA, the CDR3 is TGCGCCAGCAGCTCAACTAGCGGGGGGCCCAGGGTGACGCAGTATTTT. Translated, it gives CASSSTSGGPRVTQYF.

The genes are TRBV10-1 and TRBJ2-2; TRBD1 matches 7 bases. The CDR3 covers 14 residues. Germline values: CDR1 WNHNN, CDR2 SYGVQD (reference sequence). After removal of 8 bases from V and 7 bases from J, the junction contained 10 bases not matched to a gene. The CDR3 region is CASSGDRAGGELFF. The CDR3 DNA follows: TGCGCCAGCTCAGGCGACAGGGCAGGCGGGGAGCTGTTTTTT.

The chain links TRBV27 to TRBJ1-1; TRBD1 agrees at 8 bases. There are 13 residues in the CDR3. Germline trimming cut 8 bases from V and 7 bases from J; bases unmatched to any gene: 9. Germline CDR1 MNHEY, CDR2 SMNVEV (reference sequence). This CDR3 is CASLTGTGREAFF. Written as DNA, the CDR3 is TGTGCCAGCTTGACCGGGACAGGCCGTGAAGCTTTCTTT.